This TCR beta chain was observed in a study of patients and donors after allogeneic stem cell transplantation (dated by TCRdb to about 2020). The library was produced with RT-PCR. Sequencer: NextSeq 550. TCRdb's own reprocessing of the public reads used fastp at Q25 and MiXCR and kept productive beta chains. Every distinct CDR3 protein forms one entry, paired with its most common genes and DNA. The sample table lists 200,000 to 250,000 distinct CDR3 sequences, over 12% of them with a count of one. The ten largest make up around a tenth of the sample. A word on this clonotype: What antigen it recognizes has not been identified. Nothing much larger sits one base from this clone, and base qualities are not available.

Sequencing was done on a sample of blood, either unsorted or a sorted T cell fraction (not recorded which). The receptor's source is a human donor who was either an allogeneic HSCT recipient or a stem cell or donor lymphocyte infusion donor (not recorded which). It is not recorded whose cells these are; they may come from a transplant donor.

The DNA sequence is given as TGTGCCAGCAGTTTACTTCGGGGAGATACGCAGTATTTT. The encoded protein is CASSLLRGDTQYF. The rearranged segments are TRBV12-3 or TRBV12-4 and TRBJ2-3; a weak D assignment points to TRBD2 (5 bases agree). The CDR3 spans 13 residues, from the cysteine through the phenylalanine. Only CDR3 DNA is held: 39 bases, read in frame from base 1. Trimming at the junction amounts to 2 bases on V and 5 bases on J, and the germline ends lie 8 bases apart.